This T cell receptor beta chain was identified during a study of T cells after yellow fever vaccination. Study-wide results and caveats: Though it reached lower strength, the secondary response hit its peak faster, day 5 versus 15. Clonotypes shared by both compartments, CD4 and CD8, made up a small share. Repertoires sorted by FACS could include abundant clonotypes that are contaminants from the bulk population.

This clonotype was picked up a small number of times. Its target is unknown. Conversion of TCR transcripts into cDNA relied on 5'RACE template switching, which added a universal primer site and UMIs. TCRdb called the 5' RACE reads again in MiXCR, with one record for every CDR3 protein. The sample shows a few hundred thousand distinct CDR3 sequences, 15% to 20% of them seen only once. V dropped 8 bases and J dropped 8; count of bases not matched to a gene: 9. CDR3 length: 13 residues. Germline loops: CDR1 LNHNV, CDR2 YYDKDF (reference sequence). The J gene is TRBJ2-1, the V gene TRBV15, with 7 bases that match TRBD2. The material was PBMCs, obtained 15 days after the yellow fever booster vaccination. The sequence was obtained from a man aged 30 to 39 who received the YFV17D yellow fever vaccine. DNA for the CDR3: TGTGCCACCCTGGGCGCGGGAGATTATGAGCAGTTCTTC. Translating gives CATLGAGDYEQFF. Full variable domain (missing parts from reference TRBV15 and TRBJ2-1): DAMVIQNPRYQVTQFGKPVTLSCSQTLNHNVMYWYQQKSSQAPKLLFHYYDKDFNNEADTPDNFQSRRPNTSFCFLDIRSPGLGDTAMYLCATLGAGDYEQFFGPGTRLTVL.